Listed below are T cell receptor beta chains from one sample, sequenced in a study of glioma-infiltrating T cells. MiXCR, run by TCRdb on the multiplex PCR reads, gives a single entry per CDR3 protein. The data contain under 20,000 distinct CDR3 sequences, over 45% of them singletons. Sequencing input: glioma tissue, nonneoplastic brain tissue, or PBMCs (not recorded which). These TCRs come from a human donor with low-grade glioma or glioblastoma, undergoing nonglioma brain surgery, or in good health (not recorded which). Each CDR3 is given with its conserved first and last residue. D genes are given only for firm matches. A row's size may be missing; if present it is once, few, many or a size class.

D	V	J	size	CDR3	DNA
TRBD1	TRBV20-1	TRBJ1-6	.	CSARASRGGTGFSPLHF	TGCAGTGCTAGAGCGAGCCGGGGTGGGACAGGGTTCTCACCCCTCCACTTT
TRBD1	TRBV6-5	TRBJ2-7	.	CASSLGGGEQYF	TGTGCCAGCAGTTTAGGGGGCGGCGAGCAGTACTTC
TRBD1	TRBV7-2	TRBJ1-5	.	CASSPDRGHQPQHF	TGTGCCAGCAGCCCGGACAGGGGGCATCAGCCCCAGCATTTT
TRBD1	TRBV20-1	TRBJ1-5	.	CSASRGQGAGQPQHF	TGCAGTGCTAGCCGGGGACAGGGGGCTGGTCAGCCCCAGCATTTT
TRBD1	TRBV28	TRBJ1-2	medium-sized	CASRRQGAHGYTF	TGTGCCAGCAGAAGACAGGGGGCGCATGGCTACACCTTC
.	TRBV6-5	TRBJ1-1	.	CASSYSRSTEAFF	TGTGCCAGCAGTTACAGCCGGAGCACTGAAGCTTTCTTT
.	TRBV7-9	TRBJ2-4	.	CASSLGTLAKNIQYF	TGTGCCAGCAGCTTGGGAACATTAGCCAAAAACATTCAGTACTTC
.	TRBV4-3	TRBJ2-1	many	CASSQEPSSYNEQFF	TGCGCCAGCAGCCAAGAACCTAGCTCCTACAATGAGCAGTTCTTC
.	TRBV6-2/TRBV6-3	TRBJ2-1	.	CASSQLPRSYNEQIF	TGTGCCAGCAGCCAGCTGCCCAGGTCATACAATGAGCAGATCTTC
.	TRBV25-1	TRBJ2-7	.	CASSGSTVEQYF	TGTGCCAGCAGTGGGTCTACCGTCGAGCAGTACTTC
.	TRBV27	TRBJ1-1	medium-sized	CASASADRNTEAFF	TGTGCCAGCGCGTCGGCTGACAGGAACACTGAAGCTTTCTTT
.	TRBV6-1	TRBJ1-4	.	CASSEGGRPNEKLFF	TGTGCCAGCAGTGAAGGAGGTCGGCCTAATGAAAAACTGTTTTTT
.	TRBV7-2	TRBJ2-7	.	CASSLSPSSEQYF	TGTGCCAGCAGCTTAAGCCCTAGCAGCGAGCAGTACTTC